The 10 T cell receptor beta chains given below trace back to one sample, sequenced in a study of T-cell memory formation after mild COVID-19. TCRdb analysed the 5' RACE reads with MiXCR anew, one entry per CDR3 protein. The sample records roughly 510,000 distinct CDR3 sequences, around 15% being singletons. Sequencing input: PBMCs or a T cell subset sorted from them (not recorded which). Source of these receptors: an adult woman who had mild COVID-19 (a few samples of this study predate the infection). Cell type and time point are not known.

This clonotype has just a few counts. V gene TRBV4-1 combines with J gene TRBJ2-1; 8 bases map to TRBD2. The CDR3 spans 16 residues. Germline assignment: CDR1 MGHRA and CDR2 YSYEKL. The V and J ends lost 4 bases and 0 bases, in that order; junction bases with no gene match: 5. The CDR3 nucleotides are TGCGCCAGCAGCCTCCTACTAGCGGCCTCCTACAATGAGCAGTTCTTC. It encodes CASSLLLAASYNEQFF.

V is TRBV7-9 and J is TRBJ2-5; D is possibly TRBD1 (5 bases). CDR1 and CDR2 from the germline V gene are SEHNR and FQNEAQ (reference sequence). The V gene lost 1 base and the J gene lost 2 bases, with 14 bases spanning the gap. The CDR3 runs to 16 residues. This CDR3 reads CASSLERSRVQETQYF. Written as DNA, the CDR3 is TGTGCCAGCAGCTTAGAACGGTCCAGGGTACAAGAGACCCAGTACTTC.

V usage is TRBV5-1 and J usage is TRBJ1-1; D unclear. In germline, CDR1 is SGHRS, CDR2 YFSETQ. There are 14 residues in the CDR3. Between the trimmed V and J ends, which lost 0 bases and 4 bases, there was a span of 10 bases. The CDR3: CASSLDGPSTEAFF. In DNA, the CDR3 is TGCGCCAGCAGCTTGGACGGGCCTTCCACTGAAGCTTTCTTT. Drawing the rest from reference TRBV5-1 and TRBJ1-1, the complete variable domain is KAGVTQTPRYLIKTRGQQVTLSCSPISGHRSVSWYQQTPGQGLQFLFEYFSETQRNKGNFPGRFSGRQFSNSRSEMNVSTLELGDSALYLCASSLDGPSTEAFFGQGTRLTVV.

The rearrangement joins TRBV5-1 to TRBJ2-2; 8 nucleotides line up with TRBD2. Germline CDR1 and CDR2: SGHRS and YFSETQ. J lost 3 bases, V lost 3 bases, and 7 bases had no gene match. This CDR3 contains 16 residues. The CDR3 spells CASSSGSGRDTGELFF. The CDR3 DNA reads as TGCGCCAGCAGCTCAGGAAGCGGGAGAGACACCGGGGAGCTGTTTTTT.

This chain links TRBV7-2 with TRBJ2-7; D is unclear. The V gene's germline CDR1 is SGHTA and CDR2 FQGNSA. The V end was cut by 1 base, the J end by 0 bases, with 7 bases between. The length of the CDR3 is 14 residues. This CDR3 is CASSLDALSYEQYF. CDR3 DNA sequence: TGTGCCAGCAGCTTAGATGCGCTCTCCTACGAGCAGTACTTC.

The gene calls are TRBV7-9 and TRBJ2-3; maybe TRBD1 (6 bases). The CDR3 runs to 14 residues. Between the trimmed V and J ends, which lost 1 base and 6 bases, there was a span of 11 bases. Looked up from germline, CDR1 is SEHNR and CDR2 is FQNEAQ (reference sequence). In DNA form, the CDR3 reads TGTGCCAGCAGCTTAGTCAGGGGACGGGATACGCAGTATTTT. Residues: CASSLVRGRDTQYF.

CDR3: CASSFSGLAGAGVDTQYF. The DNA for the CDR3 is TGTGCCAGCAGCTTCTCCGGACTAGCGGGGGCCGGAGTAGATACGCAGTATTTT. The chain is built from TRBV5-5 and TRBJ2-3; 13 bases are a match to TRBD2. V lost 2 bases, J lost 5 bases, and 11 bases stayed unmatched. The germline V gene encodes CDR1 SGHKS and CDR2 YYEKEE (reference sequence). The CDR3 is made up of 18 amino acids.

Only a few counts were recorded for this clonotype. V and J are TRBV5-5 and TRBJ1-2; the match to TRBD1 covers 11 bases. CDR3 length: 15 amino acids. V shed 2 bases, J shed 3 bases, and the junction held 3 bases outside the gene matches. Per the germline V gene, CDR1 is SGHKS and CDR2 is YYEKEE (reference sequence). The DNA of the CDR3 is TGTGCCAGCAGCTTTGGACAGGGGGCGTACTATGGCTACACCTTC. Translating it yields CASSFGQGAYYGYTF.

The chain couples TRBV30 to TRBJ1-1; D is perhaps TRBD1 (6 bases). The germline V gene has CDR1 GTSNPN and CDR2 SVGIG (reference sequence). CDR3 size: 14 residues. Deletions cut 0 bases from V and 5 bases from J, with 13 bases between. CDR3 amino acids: CAWSVGGSLTEAFF. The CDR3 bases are TGTGCCTGGAGTGTAGGGGGGAGTTTGACTGAAGCTTTCTTT.

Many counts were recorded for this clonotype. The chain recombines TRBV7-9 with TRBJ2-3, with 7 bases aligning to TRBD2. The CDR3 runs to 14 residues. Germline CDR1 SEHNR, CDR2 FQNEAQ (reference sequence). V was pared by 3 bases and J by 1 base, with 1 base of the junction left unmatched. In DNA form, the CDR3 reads TGTGCCAGCAGCTTCGCGGGGGGCACAGATACGCAGTATTTT. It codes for CASSFAGGTDTQYF.